The 8 T cell receptor beta chains listed next were all sequenced from one sample in a study of immune evolution from preneoplasia to lung adenocarcinoma. Sequencing was performed with immunoSEQ multiplex PCR; in TCRdb, only in-frame clones are kept and a portion is missing. The sample shows 5,500 to 6,500 clones, just under 80% of them seen only once. The sequencing sample was made of FFPE minimally invasive lung adenocarcinoma tissue. Every receptor here comes from a person aged 50-75 years with lung adenocarcinoma.

This sequence joins TRBV11-2 and TRBJ2-2; the match to TRBD2 covers 11 bases. The trim removed 5 bases at V and 9 bases at J, leaving 14 bases unmatched. CDR1 and CDR2 from the germline V gene are SGHAT and FQNNGV. This CDR3 has 17 amino acids. The CDR3 nucleotides are TGTGCCAGCAGCCCCGGACTAGCGGGTGGGGAAGGCCGGGAGCTGTTTTTT. As protein: CASSPGLAGGEGRELFF.

This clone was seen just once. The gene calls are TRBV10-2 and TRBJ2-1; D call uncertain. CDR1 and CDR2 (germline): WSHSY, SAAADI. V lost 2 bases and J 3 bases, leaving 5 bases between the germline ends. There are 13 residues in the CDR3. The CDR3 nucleotides read TGCGCCAGCAGTGAGGCGCGCTACAATGAGCAGTTCTTC. It encodes CASSEARYNEQFF.

The CDR3 region has the DNA TGTGCCAGCAGTTTCATGCCAGGGACCTATGGCTACACCTTC. Its protein is CASSFMPGTYGYTF. The chain combines TRBV28 with TRBJ1-2, with D maybe TRBD1 (5 bases). The V and J ends lost 3 bases and 4 bases respectively, with 12 bases between them. The CDR3 runs to 14 residues. CDR1 and CDR2 (germline): MDHEN, SYDVKM.

J is TRBJ2-1 and V is TRBV15; D gene uncertain. V dropped 0 bases and J dropped 9 bases, with 12 bases sitting between them. This CDR3 spans 14 amino acids. CDR1 LNHNV and CDR2 YYDKDF come from the germline V gene (reference sequence). CDR3 in amino acids: CATSRDRAASEQFF. CDR3 DNA sequence: TGTGCCACCAGCAGAGATCGGGCGGCTAGTGAGCAGTTCTTC.

The chain couples TRBV6-6 to TRBJ2-7, with 9 bases fitting TRBD1. CDR1 and CDR2 (germline): MNHNY, SVGAGI (reference sequence). The J segment lost 3 bases and the V segment lost 6 bases, leaving 3 bases of the junction unmatched. The CDR3 contains 13 residues. The CDR3 reads CASRKGQGYEQYF. In nucleotides, the CDR3 is TGTGCCAGCAGGAAGGGACAGGGCTACGAGCAGTACTTC.

This chain uses TRBV6-5 with TRBJ2-4; D is unresolved. V gave up 6 bases and J gave up 2 bases, with 8 bases separating them. Germline CDR1 and CDR2: MNHEY and SVGAGI. There are 13 residues in the CDR3. This CDR3 is CASRDVTKNIQYF. For the CDR3, the DNA is TGTGCCAGCAGGGATGTGACCAAAAACATTCAGTACTTC.

The chain combines TRBV6-1 with TRBJ1-5, with D unclear. CDR1 is MNHNS, CDR2 SASEGT, per germline. V lost 0 bases, J lost 6 bases, and 9 bases lay in between. The CDR3 length is 14 residues. CDR3 sequence (DNA): TGTGCCAGCAGTGAAGCGCTAGCCGGTCAGCCCCAGCATTTT. Amino acids: CASSEALAGQPQHF.

The chain carries TRBV2 and TRBJ2-2, with D possibly matching TRBD1 (6 bases). The germline V and J ends were trimmed by 3 bases and 1 base, with 6 bases remaining between them. The length of the CDR3 is 14 residues. Germline-derived CDR1 and CDR2 are SNHLY and FYNNEI. CDR3 region: CASSDRGNTGELFF. CDR3 coding DNA: TGTGCCAGCAGTGACAGGGGGAACACCGGGGAGCTGTTTTTT. The full variable domain, rest sourced from reference TRBV2 and TRBJ2-2, is EPEVTQTPSHQVTQMGQEVILRCVPISNHLYFYWYRQILGQKVEFLVSFYNNEISEKSEIFDDQFSVERPDGSNFTLKIRSTKLEDSAMYFCASSDRGNTGELFFGEGSRLTVL.